Listed here are 17 T cell receptor beta chains from one sample, sequenced in a study of blood T cell repertoires in COVID-19. The method was immunoSEQ multiplex PCR; TCRdb's version includes in-frame clones alone and lacks a portion of them. This sample has about 180,000 clones, with approximately 85% found just once. What was sequenced was PBMCs or T cells enriched from blood (not recorded which). All receptors come from a man aged 35 to 55 who had recovered from COVID-19.

This chain uses TRBV7-3 with TRBJ2-3, with a weak D call TRBD1 (6 bases). Looked up from germline, CDR1 is SGHTA and CDR2 is FQGTGA. The CDR3 is 14 residues long. Trimming removed 2 bases at V and 5 bases at J, with 11 bases between. CDR3 sequence reads: CASSLEGQLDTQYF. CDR3 sequence (DNA): TGTGCCAGCAGCTTAGAAGGACAGTTAGATACGCAGTATTTT.

Only one count was recorded for this clone. The chain joins TRBV19 to TRBJ2-1, with D possibly matching TRBD1 (6 bases). The CDR3 contains 15 residues. From germline, CDR1 is LNHDA and CDR2 SQIVND (reference sequence). V gave up 4 bases and J gave up 2 bases, with 12 bases separating them. CDR3 residues: CASSTQGFPYNEQFF. In DNA form, the CDR3 reads TGTGCCAGTAGTACACAGGGTTTCCCCTACAATGAGCAGTTCTTC.

The gene calls are TRBV7-9 and TRBJ1-1, with TRBD1 matching over 7 bases. The CDR3 is made up of 16 amino acids. From germline, CDR1 is SEHNR and CDR2 FQNEAQ (reference sequence). Trimming removed 5 bases from V and 8 bases from J; junction bases left unmatched: 17. The CDR3: CASSHGTENRLPEAFF. Written as DNA, the CDR3 is TGTGCCAGCAGCCACGGGACAGAGAATAGGTTACCCGAAGCTTTCTTT.

This clone appeared once. The chain couples TRBV29-1 to TRBJ1-1; 9 nucleotides agree with TRBD1. The CDR3 covers 13 residues. After removal of 6 bases from V and 2 bases from J, the junction contained 4 bases not matched to a gene. CDR1 and CDR2 (germline): SQVTM, ANQGSEA. Written as DNA, the CDR3 is TGCAGCGTAGATACAGGGGGCAACACTGAAGCTTTCTTT. Protein: CSVDTGGNTEAFF.

The V call is TRBV28, the J call TRBJ2-7, with 8 bases lining up with TRBD2. V lost 4 bases, J lost 0 bases, and 5 bases stayed unmatched. Germline CDR1 and CDR2: MDHEN and SYDVKM. The CDR3 contains 15 residues. For the CDR3, the DNA is TGTGCCAGCAGTTCTGGCGGGAGGCTCTCCTACGAGCAGTACTTC. As protein: CASSSGGRLSYEQYF.

The genes are TRBV3-1 (or the pseudogene TRBV3-2) and TRBJ2-5; 8 bases align to TRBD2. This CDR3 comprises 18 residues. The junction had 17 bases not matched to a gene; V was cut back by 4 bases and J by 4 bases. Germline V gene lookup returns CDR1 LGHDT and CDR2 YNNKEL (reference sequence). This CDR3 reads CASSRISGRARGGETQYF. The CDR3 DNA sequence: TGTGCCAGCAGCCGAATATCCGGGAGGGCAAGGGGGGGAGAGACCCAGTACTTC.

The rearrangement uses TRBV5-4 and TRBJ2-3; possibly TRBD2 for D (7 bases). V lost 3 bases to trimming and J lost 1 base, with 15 bases between them. The CDR3 contains 16 residues. Germline lookup yields CDR1 SGHNT and CDR2 YYREEE (reference sequence). The CDR3 DNA is TGTGCCAGCAGCTGGTCGGCGGGGGCTGGCACAGATACGCAGTATTTT. Translated, it gives CASSWSAGAGTDTQYF. Full variable domain (rest looked up from reference TRBV5-4 and TRBJ2-3): ETGVTQSPTHLIKTRGQQVTLRCSSQSGHNTVSWYQQALGQGPQFIFQYYREEENGRGNFPPRFSGLQFPNYSSELNVNALELDDSALYLCASSWSAGAGTDTQYFGPGTRLTVL.

This chain links TRBV7-3 with TRBJ1-1; 8 bases agree with TRBD1. CDR3 size: 14 residues. The junction had 6 bases not matched to a gene; V was cut back by 5 bases and J by 4 bases. Germline CDR1 is SGHTA and CDR2 is FQGTGA. The CDR3 region is CASSMDRDSTEAFF. Here the CDR3 DNA reads TGTGCCAGCAGCATGGACAGGGATAGCACTGAAGCTTTCTTT.

The CDR3 protein is CAWSVHRAETQYF. CDR3 DNA sequence: TGTGCCTGGAGTGTACACAGGGCGGAGACCCAGTACTTC. The chain uses TRBV30 and TRBJ2-5; weak D call: TRBD1 (6 bases). Deletions cut 0 bases from V and 5 bases from J, with 10 bases between. Looked up from germline, CDR1 is GTSNPN and CDR2 is SVGIG (reference sequence). There are 13 residues in the CDR3.

The chain combines TRBV7-2 with TRBJ1-1; 10 nucleotides agree with TRBD1. Trimming cost V 5 bases and J 2 bases; bases outside gene matches: 5. Germline CDR1 reads SGHTA; CDR2 reads FQGNSA. This CDR3 contains 15 residues. The CDR3: CASSPDRGRNTEAFF. In nucleotides, the CDR3 is TGTGCCAGCAGCCCAGACAGGGGGCGAAACACTGAAGCTTTCTTT.

V is TRBV19 and J is TRBJ2-1; TRBD2 matches 10 bases. Germline loops: CDR1 LNHDA, CDR2 SQIVND (reference sequence). V shed 3 bases, J shed 4 bases, and the junction held 12 bases outside the gene matches. The CDR3 extends over 18 amino acids. As DNA, the CDR3 is TGTGCCAGTAGTATTTCGGGAGCGGGAGGGCTTGAATACAATGAGCAGTTCTTC. It encodes CASSISGAGGLEYNEQFF.

V gene TRBV19 combines with J gene TRBJ2-7, with 11 bases aligning to TRBD1. The length of the CDR3 is 15 residues. V lost 5 bases, J lost 2 bases, and 5 bases stayed unmatched. Germline V gene sequence: CDR1 LNHDA, CDR2 SQIVND (reference sequence). CDR3 residues: CASSYGTGGAYEQYF. The CDR3 DNA sequence: TGTGCCAGTAGTTACGGGACAGGGGGAGCCTACGAGCAGTACTTC.

V is TRBV6-5 and J is TRBJ2-7; tentatively, D is TRBD1 (6 bases). This CDR3 has 12 residues. The germline V gene encodes CDR1 MNHEY and CDR2 SVGAGI. V was cut by 0 bases and J by 7 bases, with 7 bases left in between. This CDR3 is CASSYSRGEQYF. DNA for the CDR3: TGTGCCAGCAGTTACTCTAGGGGGGAGCAGTACTTC.

This chain joins TRBV2 and TRBJ1-1; TRBD1 matches at 10 bases. Trimming at V came to 7 bases and at J to 5 bases, leaving 4 bases not matched to a gene. The CDR3 length is 13 residues. Looked up from germline, CDR1 is SNHLY and CDR2 is FYNNEI. CDR3 in amino acids: CASKGQGRTEAFF. In DNA form, the CDR3 reads TGTGCCAGCAAGGGACAGGGGAGGACTGAAGCTTTCTTT.

V gene TRBV28 combines with J gene TRBJ1-1; TRBD1 aligns across 8 bases. This CDR3 contains 15 residues. Germline assignment: CDR1 MDHEN and CDR2 SYDVKM. With V trimmed by 4 bases and J by 5 bases, 9 bases remained unmatched. DNA of the CDR3: TGTGCCAGCAGTTCCCGACAGGGGATTCGGACTGAAGCTTTCTTT. This encodes CASSSRQGIRTEAFF. Looking up the rest from reference TRBV28 and TRBJ1-1 gives the full variable domain: DVKVTQSSRYLVKRTGEKVFLECVQDMDHENMFWYRQDPGLGLRLIYFSYDVKMKEKGDIPEGYSVSREKKERFSLILESASTNQTSMYLCASSSRQGIRTEAFFGQGTRLTVV.

This rearrangement joins TRBV7-9 to TRBJ1-4; no clear D gene. Looked up from germline, CDR1 is SEHNR and CDR2 is FQNEAQ (reference sequence). V was pared by 1 base and J by 8 bases, with 11 bases between. CDR3 length equals 14 residues. CDR3 sequence (DNA): TGTGCCAGCAGCTTAGTGGTCGGTAGCGAAAAACTGTTTTTT. Translation: CASSLVVGSEKLFF.

V gene TRBV27 combines with J gene TRBJ2-1; TRBD1 matches at 8 bases. Germline assignment: CDR1 MNHEY and CDR2 SMNVEV (reference sequence). This CDR3 region has 15 residues. Unmatched junction bases numbered 6, after V lost 1 base and J lost 7 bases. Here the CDR3 DNA reads TGTGCCAGCAGTTTATACCCCGGGACAGGTAATGAGCAGTTCTTC. This gives the protein CASSLYPGTGNEQFF.